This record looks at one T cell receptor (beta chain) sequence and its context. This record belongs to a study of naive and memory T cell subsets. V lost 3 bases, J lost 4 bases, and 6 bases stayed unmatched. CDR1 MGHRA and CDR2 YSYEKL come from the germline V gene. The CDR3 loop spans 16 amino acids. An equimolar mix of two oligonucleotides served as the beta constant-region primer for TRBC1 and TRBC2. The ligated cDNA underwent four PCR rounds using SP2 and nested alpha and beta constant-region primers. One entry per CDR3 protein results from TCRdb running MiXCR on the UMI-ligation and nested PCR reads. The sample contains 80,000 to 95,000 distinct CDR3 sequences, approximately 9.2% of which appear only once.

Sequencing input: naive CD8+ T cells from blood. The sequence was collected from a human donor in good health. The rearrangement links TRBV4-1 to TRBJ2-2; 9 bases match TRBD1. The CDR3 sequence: CASSHSRDRVTGELFF. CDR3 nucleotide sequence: TGCGCCAGCAGCCACTCCCGGGACAGGGTCACCGGGGAGCTGTTTTTT.